This T cell receptor beta chain comes out of a study of response to subunit inactivated influenza vaccine. MiXCR was run by TCRdb on the RT-PCR reads, yielding one entry per CDR3 protein. The sample records about 570,000 distinct CDR3 sequences, about 11% being singletons. This clonotype was counted only a few times. This CDR3 spans 14 amino acids. The ends were cut back, 9 bases at V and 3 bases at J, with 15 bases in the middle. Separately, the same data were catalogued under a study of T cells expressing NK-cell markers. That work states: The authors generated TCR beta cDNA through 5'RACE template switching with UMIs.

V gene TRBV12-3 or TRBV12-4 combines with J gene TRBJ1-5; tentatively, D is TRBD1 (5 bases). This material consisted of PBMCs from blood, taken on the day of vaccination. The origin of this receptor is a man in his forties or fifties who received an inactivated influenza vaccine. The CDR3 spells CASAPGPYNQPQHF. CDR3 sequence (DNA): TGTGCCAGTGCCCCGGGACCCTACAATCAGCCCCAGCATTTT.